Below, 11 T cell receptor beta chains from the same sample are listed, as sequenced in a study of T-cell reconstitution after alpha-beta-depleted transplantation in children. Researchers prepared the TCRbeta library using unique molecular identifiers, the study reports. TCRdb used MiXCR to reprocess the PCR reads, holding one entry per CDR3 protein. The sample has 9,200 or so distinct CDR3 sequences, 14% seen once. Sequenced material: PBMCs, mostly from graft donor cells, taken 60 days after TCRalphabeta/CD19-depleted stem cell transplant. These receptors were obtained from a male patient younger than 18 who had a stem cell transplant for acute lymphoblastic leukemia, so the T cells may come from the graft donor.

This clonotype was recorded many times. The chain links TRBV5-1 to TRBJ2-1, with D hard to call. The germline V and J ends were trimmed by 4 bases and 8 bases, with 16 bases remaining between them. This CDR3 is built from 14 residues. The germline V gene has CDR1 SGHRS and CDR2 YFSETQ. DNA of the CDR3: TGCGCCAGCAGCCTGACGACGCGAGTGGATGAGCAGTTCTTC. Protein sequence: CASSLTTRVDEQFF.

This clonotype is labeled as large. The V and J genes are TRBV2 and TRBJ1-1; TRBD1 might be the D (6 bases). This CDR3 region has 14 residues. V was trimmed by 6 bases and J by 1 base, leaving 12 bases between them. Germline CDR1 SNHLY, CDR2 FYNNEI. The CDR3 here is CASRHRVWNTEAFF. CDR3 nucleotide sequence: TGTGCCAGCAGACACAGGGTTTGGAACACTGAAGCTTTCTTT.

This clonotype showed up many times. The chain couples TRBV6-2 or TRBV6-3 to TRBJ2-1; tentative D call: TRBD2 (5 bases). CDR1 is MNHEY, CDR2 SVGEGT, per germline. Trimming took 2 bases from V and 4 from J, leaving 9 bases between them. There are 14 residues in the CDR3. CDR3 sequence (DNA): TGTGCCAGCAGTTACACGGGAATTTACAATGAGCAGTTCTTC. Protein: CASSYTGIYNEQFF.

The rearrangement uses TRBV5-5 and TRBJ2-1, with D perhaps matching TRBD1 or TRBD2 (5 bases each). V was shortened by 4 bases and J by 0 bases, with 11 bases between the two germline ends. Germline V lookup: CDR1 SGHKS, CDR2 YYEKEE (reference sequence). This CDR3 spans 15 amino acids. The CDR3 nucleotides read TGTGCCAGCAGCCGAGAGGGGACCTCCTACAATGAGCAGTTCTTC. Translation: CASSREGTSYNEQFF.

Many counts were recorded for this clonotype. The V and J genes are TRBV7-9 and TRBJ2-7; 10 nucleotides line up with TRBD1. The germline V gene encodes CDR1 SEHNR and CDR2 FQNEAQ (reference sequence). Trimming took 2 bases from V and 3 from J; bases not matched to a gene: 1. The CDR3 covers 14 residues. Here the CDR3 reads CASSLWDRGYEQYF. The DNA of the CDR3 is TGTGCCAGCAGCTTATGGGACAGGGGCTACGAGCAGTACTTC.

The table lists this clonotype with many counts. The chain recombines TRBV5-5 with TRBJ2-1; D is unclear. Germline V gene sequence: CDR1 SGHKS, CDR2 YYEKEE (reference sequence). V dropped 4 bases and J dropped 12 bases, with 11 bases sitting between them. The CDR3 is 11 residues long. The CDR3 reads CASSGIARQFF. CDR3 coding DNA: TGTGCCAGCAGCGGCATTGCCCGGCAGTTCTTC.

Ten or more counts support this clonotype. The chain uses TRBV12-3 or TRBV12-4 and TRBJ2-5; 10 bases fit TRBD1. V lost 7 bases and J lost 4; bases outside the gene matches: 9. This CDR3 has 15 residues. CDR3 sequence: CASNDRGRSGETQYF. The CDR3 bases are TGTGCCAGCAACGACAGGGGGCGATCGGGAGAGACCCAGTACTTC.

This clonotype was seen ten or more times. The chain employs TRBV24-1 and TRBJ2-7, with 9 positions matching TRBD2. Losses at the gene ends were 7 bases for V and 11 bases for J; bases not matched to a gene: 5. CDR1 and CDR2 from the germline V gene are KGHDR and SFDVKD. There are 11 residues in the CDR3. Written as DNA, the CDR3 is TGTGCCACCAGCCTAGCGGGGTTGAAGTACTTC. It yields the protein CATSLAGLKYF.

In its sample, this clonotype was seen many times. The chain employs TRBV5-1 and TRBJ2-7, with 9 bases that match TRBD2. Trimming at V came to 1 base and at J to 3 bases, leaving 5 bases not matched to a gene. The CDR3 extends over 15 amino acids. Per the germline V gene, CDR1 is SGHRS and CDR2 is YFSETQ. CDR3 nucleotides: TGCGCCAGCAGCTTGTGGCGGGAGGGCCGCTACGAGCAGTACTTC. It encodes CASSLWREGRYEQYF.

In its sample, this clonotype ranks as medium-sized (0.01 to 0.1%). The V gene is TRBV7-9, the J gene TRBJ2-3; perhaps TRBD2 as D (7 bases). The CDR3 is made up of 15 amino acids. CDR1 and CDR2 (germline): SEHNR, FQNEAQ (reference sequence). Trimming left V 4 bases short and J 2 bases short, with 13 bases between. CDR3 in amino acids: CASSWGGHHTDTQYF. CDR3 nucleotide sequence: TGTGCCAGCAGCTGGGGGGGACACCACACAGATACGCAGTATTTT.

By frequency in the sample, this clonotype is medium-sized (0.01 to 0.1%). The chain employs TRBV20-1 and TRBJ1-6; no reliable D call. V lost 4 bases and J lost 6, with 10 bases in between. This CDR3 is 13 amino acids long. Germline assignment: CDR1 DFQATT and CDR2 SNEGSKA (reference sequence). CDR3 loop: CSATRARNSPLHF. CDR3 DNA: TGCAGTGCTACACGGGCTCGTAATTCACCCCTCCACTTT.